This TCR beta chain derives from a study of cytomegalovirus exposure and HLA in healthy donors. General observations from the study: A later analysis found TCR association rates differed by HLA locus, highest for DRB1 and lowest for HLA-C. Rarity characterized most TCR sequences, yet some public TCRs appeared in many donors.

13 Jbeta primers and 60 Vbeta primers were used for the PCR. Only in-frame clones appear in the TCRdb table, and some are missing; sequencing was by immunoSEQ multiplex PCR. The data hold approximately 140,000 clones, with about four fifths observed a single time. V was pared by 4 bases and J by 1 base, with 6 bases of the junction left unmatched. Germline V gene lookup returns CDR1 SGHRS and CDR2 YFSETQ. This CDR3 region has 15 residues. Points on this clone: What it binds is unknown.

The chain combines TRBV5-1 with TRBJ1-1, with 8 bases that match TRBD1. The sample was PBMCs. The source is a male donor in good health and CMV-seronegative. The CDR3 reads CASSGRQGSNTEAFF. The CDR3 region has the DNA TGCGCCAGCAGCGGCAGACAGGGGTCGAACACTGAAGCTTTCTTT.